This T cell receptor (beta chain) was retrieved from a study of blood T cell repertoires in COVID-19. Overall study context: Specimens from acute and convalescent COVID-19 originated in the United States, Italy and Spain. Sources were T cells, B-cell-depleted T cells, or PBMCs; the material itself was cDNA or gDNA.

As processed by the authors: Estimation of nucleated cell counts relied on the amplification of reference gene primers. Some clones are missing from TCRdb's copy, which holds only in-frame ones; the method was immunoSEQ multiplex PCR. D and trimming come from the DNA, and the V and J calls and clone size come from that table. The sample lists about 74,000 clones, about nine tenths occurring once. V lost 6 bases, J lost 2 bases, and 6 bases stayed unmatched. The CDR3 loop spans 14 amino acids. The germline CDR1 and CDR2 sequences are ENHRY and SYGVKD. The source of this sequence is a woman in her forties or fifties in a cohort sampled during active COVID-19. The specimen sequenced was peripheral blood. The V and J genes are TRBV10-3 and TRBJ2-7; 8 bases map to TRBD2. Here the CDR3 DNA reads TGTGCCATCAGCGGGGGGGGCCTTACCTACGAGCAGTACTTC. This gives the protein CAISGGGLTYEQYF.